This entry lists 17 T cell receptor beta chains sequenced from one sample in a study of shared clonotypes between healthy human individuals. TCRdb's table, derived via immunoSEQ multiplex PCR, lists solely in-frame clones and lacks some. Among hundreds of thousands of clones listed, about four fifths were seen once. The sample consisted of PBMCs. These receptors came from a woman aged 40 to 50 in good health. Some clones in this sample may be carry-over from other donors' samples.

A single count supports this clone. The V call is TRBV7-2, the J call TRBJ1-5, with 7 positions matching TRBD1. V was clipped by 4 bases and J by 4 bases; unmatched bases: 10. The CDR3 is made up of 16 amino acids. Germline V gives CDR1 SGHTA, CDR2 FQGNSA. CDR3 region: CASSSTGTAPNQPQHF. CDR3 in DNA: TGTGCCAGCAGCTCGACCGGGACAGCACCAAATCAGCCCCAGCATTTT.

J is TRBJ2-5 and V is TRBV5-4, with D perhaps assigned TRBD1 or TRBD2 (5 bases each). The CDR3 loop spans 13 amino acids. V was shortened by 3 bases and J by 2 bases, with 8 bases between the two germline ends. Germline V gene data show CDR1 as SGHNT and CDR2 as YYREEE (reference sequence). The CDR3 sequence: CASSSGPQETQYF. CDR3 DNA: TGTGCCAGCAGCTCGGGACCGCAAGAGACCCAGTACTTC. Supplemented by reference TRBV5-4 and TRBJ2-5, the full variable domain reads ETGVTQSPTHLIKTRGQQVTLRCSSQSGHNTVSWYQQALGQGPQFIFQYYREEENGRGNFPPRFSGLQFPNYSSELNVNALELDDSALYLCASSSGPQETQYFGPGTRLLVL.

The chain links TRBV9 to TRBJ2-5; 7 bases agree with TRBD1. Germline CDR1 SGDLS, CDR2 YYNGEE. Trimming took 6 bases from V and 5 from J; bases not matched to a gene: 13. This CDR3 has 15 residues. The chain's CDR3 is CASTRQGYLEETQYF. CDR3 coding DNA: TGTGCCAGCACCCGACAGGGCTACCTGGAGGAGACCCAGTACTTC.

The rearrangement uses TRBV2 and TRBJ2-7; D is unresolved. V was trimmed by 7 bases and J by 8 bases, leaving 18 bases between them. The CDR3 has 13 amino acids. The germline V gene encodes CDR1 SNHLY and CDR2 FYNNEI. CDR3 region: CASNDNPLIQQYF. The DNA of the CDR3 is TGTGCCAGCAATGACAATCCTCTCATCCAGCAGTACTTC.

This clone was recorded a few times. This same CDR3 is encoded by further DNA sequences in the sample. This chain links TRBV28 with TRBJ1-5, with a tentative D call TRBD1 (5 bases). V was clipped by 6 bases and J by 0 bases, with 9 bases between them. The CDR3 runs 14 residues. CDR1 and CDR2 (germline): MDHEN, SYDVKM. The CDR3: CASRQGNSNQPQHF. CDR3 coding DNA: TGTGCCAGCAGGCAGGGCAATAGCAATCAGCCCCAGCATTTT.

The V and J genes are TRBV18 and TRBJ2-1; 9 nucleotides agree with TRBD2. V lost 0 bases and J lost 2; bases outside the gene matches: 5. The CDR3 covers 17 residues. CDR1 is KGHSH and CDR2 is LQKENI in the germline V gene. CDR3 DNA: TGTGCCAGCTCACCACCGAAGTCTAGCGGGACCTACAATGAGCAGTTCTTC. Translation: CASSPPKSSGTYNEQFF.

The chain joins TRBV29-1 to TRBJ2-1; D is ambiguous. V dropped 6 bases and J dropped 9 bases, with 3 bases sitting between them. The CDR3 is 8 amino acids. Germline CDR1 reads SQVTM; CDR2 reads ANQGSEA. Here the CDR3 reads CSVSEQFF. CDR3 sequence (DNA): TGCAGCGTCAGTGAGCAGTTCTTC.

The rearrangement links TRBV30 to TRBJ2-7; possibly TRBD1 for D (6 bases). CDR3 length: 15 residues. V lost 3 bases to trimming and J lost 3 bases, with 18 bases between them. Germline V CDR1 and CDR2: GTSNPN, SVGIG (reference sequence). In DNA form, the CDR3 reads TGTGCCTGGAGGTATCGTGGGGGCAGGGACTACGAGCAGTACTTC. Encoded protein: CAWRYRGGRDYEQYF.

J is TRBJ1-2 and V is TRBV15, with 8 bases lining up with TRBD1. The junction had 9 bases not matched to a gene; V was cut back by 7 bases and J by 8 bases. The CDR3 is 13 amino acids. Germline V lookup: CDR1 LNHNV, CDR2 YYDKDF (reference sequence). The CDR3 nucleotides are TGTGCCACCAAACGCGACAGGGGAGCCGGCTACACCTTC. As protein: CATKRDRGAGYTF. Full variable domain (remainder filled in from reference TRBV15 and TRBJ1-2): DAMVIQNPRYQVTQFGKPVTLSCSQTLNHNVMYWYQQKSSQAPKLLFHYYDKDFNNEADTPDNFQSRRPNTSFCFLDIRSPGLGDTAMYLCATKRDRGAGYTFGSGTRLTVV.

The CDR3 nucleotides are TGTGCCAGTAGTACAGACAGGGAAATAAACATTCAGTACTTC. Protein: CASSTDREINIQYF. The rearrangement uses TRBV19 and TRBJ2-4, with 7 positions matching TRBD1. Germline V CDR1 and CDR2: LNHDA, SQIVND (reference sequence). V dropped 4 bases and J dropped 6; count of bases not matched to a gene: 6. The CDR3 is made up of 14 amino acids. The full variable domain, in which reference TRBV19 and TRBJ2-4 provide the parts outside the CDR3, is DGGITQSPKYLFRKEGQNVTLSCEQNLNHDAMYWYRQDPGQGLRLIYYSQIVNDFQKGDIAEGYSVSREKKESFPLTVTSAQKNPTAFYLCASSTDREINIQYFGAGTRLSVL.

This sequence joins TRBV25-1 and TRBJ2-1; 9 bases agree with TRBD1. This CDR3 is built from 14 residues. J was trimmed by 3 bases and V by 4 bases; bases with no gene match: 1. Germline V gene lookup returns CDR1 MGHDK and CDR2 SYGVNS. The CDR3 DNA sequence: TGTGCCAGCAGTGGGGACAGGGTCTACAATGAGCAGTTCTTC. Translated: CASSGDRVYNEQFF.

The rearrangement joins TRBV19 to TRBJ2-7; 10 nucleotides agree with TRBD1. This CDR3 is built from 16 residues. The J segment lost 4 bases and the V segment lost 6 bases, leaving 12 bases of the junction unmatched. Germline assignment: CDR1 LNHDA and CDR2 SQIVND (reference sequence). Here the CDR3 DNA reads TGTGCCAGTAGCCCTCGGGGACAGGGGAAGGCTTACGAGCAGTACTTC. It codes for CASSPRGQGKAYEQYF.

The chain joins TRBV7-8 to TRBJ2-1; 11 bases are shared with TRBD2. Germline V gene data show CDR1 as SGHVS and CDR2 as FQNEAQ. The CDR3 extends over 16 amino acids. Trimming at V came to 1 base and at J to 9 bases, leaving 8 bases not matched to a gene. The CDR3 DNA reads TGTGCCAGCAGCTTAGTCGGGCTAGCGGGAGGTGGTGAGCAGTTCTTC. Its protein product is CASSLVGLAGGGEQFF. Combining the CDR3 with reference TRBV7-8 and TRBJ2-1 gives the whole variable domain GAGVSQSPRYKVAKRGQDVALRCDPISGHVSLFWYQQALGQGPEFLTYFQNEAQLDKSGLPSDRFFAERPEGSVSTLKIQRTQQEDSAVYLCASSLVGLAGGGEQFFGPGTRLTVL.

The chain has TRBV19 and TRBJ2-7; weak D call: TRBD2 (6 bases). Germline-derived CDR1 and CDR2 are LNHDA and SQIVND (reference sequence). This CDR3 has 14 residues. V gave up 6 bases and J gave up 0 bases, with 12 bases separating them. This CDR3 is CASSAVADSYEQYF. CDR3 nucleotides: TGTGCCAGTAGCGCGGTAGCGGACTCCTACGAGCAGTACTTC.

Comment on this clone: The junction departs from the called germline gene at one end, perhaps through a read error. The chain is built from TRBV7-3 and TRBJ1-2, with TRBD1 matching 8 bases. Germline V gene lookup returns CDR1 SGHTA and CDR2 FQGTGA. This CDR3 is built from 16 residues. CDR3 sequence: CASSITPDRDQYGYTF. CDR3 nucleotides: TGTGCCAGCAGCATAACTCCGGACAGGGACCAGTATGGCTACACCTTC.

The rearrangement uses TRBV15 and TRBJ2-1; 8 bases are a match to TRBD2. This CDR3 comprises 16 residues. Germline V lookup: CDR1 LNHNV, CDR2 YYDKDF (reference sequence). After removal of 6 bases from V and 5 bases from J, the junction contained 12 bases not matched to a gene. CDR3: CATSPRAGALNNEQFF. CDR3 bases: TGTGCCACCAGTCCCAGAGCGGGAGCGCTTAACAATGAGCAGTTCTTC.

The J gene is TRBJ2-3, the V gene TRBV21-1; the D call in the table, TRBD2, was not verified against the DNA. TRBV21-1 is a documented pseudogene. The CDR3 is 23 amino acids. CDR3: CASSKGLGMTSGSGPAGADTQYF. The CDR3 DNA reads as TGTGCCAGCAGCAAAGGGCTTGGAATGACTAGCGGGAGTGGGCCGGCCGGAGCAGATACGCAGTATTTT.